Below, 26 T cell receptor beta chains from the same sample are listed, as sequenced in a study of shared clonotypes between healthy human individuals. The data were produced by immunoSEQ multiplex PCR, yet TCRdb's version contains in-frame clones alone and is incomplete. The sample consists of about 470,000 clones, roughly 77% of them appearing once. Sequenced input: PBMCs. These receptors came from a woman between 40 and 55 years old in good health. Some clones in this sample may be carry-over from other donors' samples.

This clone was observed once. The chain employs TRBV7-9 and TRBJ2-5; 7 bases are shared with TRBD1. The end of the DNA is better explained by TRBJ2-7, so the J call may be wrong. Germline assignment: CDR1 SEHNR and CDR2 FQNEAQ (reference sequence). This CDR3 contains 16 residues. The CDR3 nucleotides are TGTGCCAGCAGCCCCGACAGGGACCGAAGAAGGGACGAGCAGTACTTC. Its translation is CASSPDRDRRRDEQYF.

The chain uses TRBV28 and TRBJ2-5; D possibly corresponds to TRBD1 (5 bases). Germline CDR1 MDHEN, CDR2 SYDVKM. Trimming took 3 bases from V and 3 from J, leaving 17 bases between them. This CDR3 has 16 amino acids. For the CDR3, the DNA is TGTGCCAGCAGTTTCTCCCAGACAGTTCAAGAAGAGACCCAGTACTTC. Amino acid sequence: CASSFSQTVQEETQYF.

The chain recombines TRBV7-8 with TRBJ2-4; D unclear. Trimming shortened V by 5 bases and J by 3 bases, and 17 bases separated the two germline ends. The CDR3 has 16 residues. The germline CDR1 and CDR2 sequences are SGHVS and FQNEAQ. The chain's CDR3 is CASSPFGGEYKNIQYF. As DNA, the CDR3 is TGTGCCAGCAGCCCCTTCGGCGGAGAGTACAAAAACATTCAGTACTTC. Variable domain in full (rest from reference TRBV7-8 and TRBJ2-4): GAGVSQSPRYKVAKRGQDVALRCDPISGHVSLFWYQQALGQGPEFLTYFQNEAQLDKSGLPSDRFFAERPEGSVSTLKIQRTQQEDSAVYLCASSPFGGEYKNIQYFGAGTRLSVL.

The chain uses TRBV28 and TRBJ2-5, with 7 bases aligning to TRBD2. CDR3 length equals 13 residues. CDR1 is MDHEN, CDR2 SYDVKM, per germline. V trimming: 6 bases; J trimming: 5 bases; junction bases outside the gene matches: 6. The CDR3: CASSRTSAETQYF. The CDR3 nucleotides read TGTGCCAGCAGCCGGACTAGTGCGGAGACCCAGTACTTC.

The CDR3 nucleotides are TGTGCCAGCAACTCCCTGGCCGGGGAGCTGTTTTTT. Its translation is CASNSLAGELFF. The genes are TRBV7-9 and TRBJ2-2; D remains unclear. Trimming took 7 bases from V and 6 from J, leaving 9 bases between them. Germline V CDR1 and CDR2: SEHNR, FQNEAQ (reference sequence). The CDR3 runs to 12 residues. The variable domain in full, with the rest retrieved from reference TRBV7-9 and TRBJ2-2, is DTGVSQNPRHKITKRGQNVTFRCDPISEHNRLYWYRQTLGQGPEFLTYFQNEAQLEKSRLLSDRFSAERPKGSFSTLEIQRTEQGDSAMYLCASNSLAGELFFGEGSRLTVL.

This clone was picked up many times. This chain uses TRBV19 with TRBJ1-5; a weak D match, TRBD1 (5 bases). Between the trimmed V and J ends, which lost 5 bases and 9 bases, there was a span of 14 bases. Germline V gives CDR1 LNHDA, CDR2 SQIVND (reference sequence). The CDR3 consists of 13 residues. CDR3: CASSPWGERPQHF. Here the CDR3 DNA reads TGTGCCAGTAGTCCGTGGGGGGAACGGCCCCAGCATTTT.

The rearrangement joins TRBV15 to TRBJ1-3; the D gene is possibly TRBD1 (6 bases). Trimming pared 9 bases from V and 2 bases from J, leaving 8 bases between. Germline V gene sequence: CDR1 LNHNV, CDR2 YYDKDF (reference sequence). The CDR3 is 12 residues long. CDR3 amino acids: CATGTTGNTIYF. CDR3 nucleotides: TGTGCCACTGGGACAACTGGAAACACCATATATTTT.

This clone was seen once. The rearrangement joins TRBV18 to TRBJ1-5, with 7 positions matching TRBD1. Germline V CDR1 and CDR2: KGHSH, LQKENI. This CDR3 region has 14 residues. Trimming removed 6 bases from V and 5 bases from J; junction bases left unmatched: 7. The CDR3 spells CASSGTDGDQPQHF. Here the CDR3 DNA reads TGTGCCAGCTCCGGGACAGACGGTGATCAGCCCCAGCATTTT.

This clone has just one count. The V call is TRBV27, the J call TRBJ2-5; D gene unclear. Germline CDR1 and CDR2: MNHEY and SMNVEV (reference sequence). The V end was cut by 5 bases, the J end by 4 bases, with 5 bases between. The CDR3 runs 11 residues. The CDR3 is CASSPRETQYF. CDR3 in DNA: TGTGCCAGCAGTCCCCGAGAGACCCAGTACTTC.

The genes are TRBV9 and TRBJ1-4, with 7 nucleotides matching TRBD1. The V segment lost 3 bases and the J segment 4 bases; nucleotides outside the gene matches: 6. Germline CDR1 reads SGDLS; CDR2 reads YYNGEE. This CDR3 region has 15 residues. CDR3 nucleotide sequence: TGTGCCAGCAGCGCACAGACAGGGTTTAATGAAAAACTGTTTTTT. Amino acids: CASSAQTGFNEKLFF. Filled out from reference TRBV9 and TRBJ1-4, the complete variable domain reads DSGVTQTPKHLITATGQRVTLRCSPRSGDLSVYWYQQSLDQGLQFLIQYYNGEERAKGNILERFSAQQFPDLHSELNLSSLELGDSALYFCASSAQTGFNEKLFFGSGTQLSVL.

The J gene is TRBJ2-3, the V gene TRBV19; no firm D call. Germline CDR1 reads LNHDA; CDR2 reads SQIVND (reference sequence). The V gene lost 10 bases and the J gene lost 4 bases, with 9 bases spanning the gap. The CDR3 totals 11 residues. CDR3 nucleotide sequence: TGTGCCACTGTACTCGCAGATACGCAGTATTTT. Translating it yields CATVLADTQYF.

The V call is TRBV28, the J call TRBJ1-2; maybe TRBD1 (6 bases). Germline V gene sequence: CDR1 MDHEN, CDR2 SYDVKM. This CDR3 has 13 residues. The V and J ends lost 2 bases and 6 bases respectively, with 10 bases between them. For the CDR3, the DNA is TGTGCCAGCAGTTTAGGACAGAAAAATGGCTACACCTTC. It codes for CASSLGQKNGYTF.

J is TRBJ1-6 and V is TRBV7-9, with D unresolved. The CDR3 runs 13 residues. Trimming took off 0 bases at V and 13 bases at J, with 10 bases between the two ends. CDR1 SEHNR and CDR2 FQNEAQ come from the germline V gene (reference sequence). CDR3 DNA sequence: TGTGCCAGCAGCTTAGCTGGGTCCGGGCCCCTCCACTTT. It encodes CASSLAGSGPLHF.

The J gene is TRBJ1-2, the V gene TRBV6-6, with D uncertain. The V gene's germline CDR1 is MNHNY and CDR2 SVGAGI (reference sequence). The CDR3 loop spans 13 amino acids. Trimming pared 6 bases from V and 4 bases from J, leaving 12 bases between. The CDR3 protein is CASSATLGYGYTF. DNA of the CDR3: TGTGCCAGCAGCGCTACTTTGGGCTATGGCTACACCTTC.

As for this clone: Given a much more abundant clone one base away, this may be a read error. The gene calls are TRBV5-1 and TRBJ2-3, with 12 bases that match TRBD1. Germline V gives CDR1 SGHRS, CDR2 YFSETQ. The CDR3 totals 17 residues. The CDR3 coding sequence is TGCGCCAGCAGCTTTCGGGGACAGGGGGCTGACACAAATACGCAGTATTTT. This codes for CASSFRGQGADTNTQYF. The variable domain in full, with the rest retrieved from reference TRBV5-1 and TRBJ2-3, is KAGVTQTPRYLIKTRGQQVTLSCSPISGHRSVSWYQQTPGQGLQFLFEYFSETQRNKGNFPGRFSGRQFSNSRSEMNVSTLELGDSALYLCASSFRGQGADTNTQYFGPGTRLTVL.

This chain connects TRBV9 to TRBJ2-7, with D perhaps given as TRBD1 or TRBD2 (6 bases each). The CDR3 extends over 13 amino acids. CDR1 is SGDLS and CDR2 is YYNGEE in the germline V gene. With 4 bases removed from V and 5 bases from J, the gap between germline ends came to 13 bases. The CDR3 protein is CASSSQGGNEQYF. For the CDR3, the DNA is TGTGCCAGCAGCTCACAGGGAGGAAACGAGCAGTACTTC.

The chain carries TRBV9 and TRBJ2-7; 8 bases are a match to TRBD2. The CDR3 loop spans 15 amino acids. Trimming cost V 3 bases and J 2 bases; bases outside gene matches: 7. CDR1 and CDR2 from the germline V gene are SGDLS and YYNGEE. The CDR3 DNA is TGTGCCAGCAGCGCGAGCGGGAGCGGACCCTACGAGCAGTACTTC. Residues: CASSASGSGPYEQYF.

This chain connects TRBV11-2 to TRBJ1-2, with D tentatively TRBD1 (5 bases). Between the trimmed V and J ends, which lost 1 base and 4 bases, there was a span of 19 bases. The CDR3 is made up of 17 amino acids. Per germline, CDR1 SGHAT and CDR2 FQNNGV. The chain's CDR3 is CASSLVGGGSVLYGYTF. The CDR3 nucleotides are TGTGCCAGCAGCTTAGTAGGTGGGGGATCGGTCCTCTATGGCTACACCTTC.

The chain employs TRBV7-8 and TRBJ2-7; either TRBD1 or TRBD2 may supply D (5 bases each). CDR1 and CDR2 (germline): SGHVS, FQNEAQ. The V and J ends lost 4 bases and 3 bases respectively, with 13 bases between them. CDR3 length: 14 residues. In DNA, the CDR3 is TGTGCCAGCAGCTCCAAGAGGGGTGGCTACGAGCAGTACTTC. Its protein is CASSSKRGGYEQYF.

Remarks on this clone: A far larger clone is just one base off, so this is likely a read error. The rearrangement joins TRBV19 to TRBJ2-7; perhaps TRBD1 as D (6 bases). The CDR3 has 15 residues. Germline lookup yields CDR1 LNHDA and CDR2 SQIVND (reference sequence). V shed 1 base and J shed 6 bases, with 16 bases lying between them. The CDR3 region has the DNA TGTGCCAGTAGTATAGCATCAGGGGACGCGGGCGAGCAGTACTTC. Its protein is CASSIASGDAGEQYF.

The chain carries TRBV30 and TRBJ2-5; possible D gene TRBD1, 6 bases. The germline gives CDR1 GTSNPN, CDR2 SVGIG (reference sequence). V was cut by 0 bases and J by 5 bases, with 16 bases left in between. This CDR3 contains 15 residues. The DNA for the CDR3 is TGTGCCTGGAGTGTAGGGGGACCGGGTGGTGAGACCCAGTACTTC. Amino acids: CAWSVGGPGGETQYF.

The rearrangement joins TRBV30 to TRBJ1-5; D call uncertain. CDR1 and CDR2 (germline): GTSNPN, SVGIG (reference sequence). This CDR3 is built from 14 residues. Trimming removed 0 bases at V and 3 bases at J, with 9 bases between. CDR3 sequence (DNA): TGTGCCTGGAGTGTTCACACAAACAATCAGCCCCAGCATTTT. Residues: CAWSVHTNNQPQHF.

The chain links TRBV5-1 to TRBJ2-5; 7 bases fit TRBD1. Losses at the gene ends were 6 bases for V and 1 base for J; bases not matched to a gene: 6. Germline V CDR1 and CDR2: SGHRS, YFSETQ. The CDR3 contains 14 residues. The CDR3 nucleotides are TGCGCCAGCAACTTACAGGGGACCCAAGAGACCCAGTACTTC. The encoded protein is CASNLQGTQETQYF.

This clone was seen at least ten times. The chain is built from TRBV7-2 and TRBJ2-1, with D hard to call. CDR3 size: 13 residues. Germline V gene data show CDR1 as SGHTA and CDR2 as FQGNSA. The V end was cut by 1 base, the J end by 8 bases, with 9 bases between. Here the CDR3 reads CASSLGVNHEQFF. CDR3 sequence (DNA): TGTGCCAGCAGCTTAGGGGTTAACCATGAGCAGTTCTTC.

This chain uses TRBV5-5 with TRBJ1-4, with a weak D call TRBD1 (5 bases). V lost 0 bases and J 7 bases, leaving 13 bases between the germline ends. CDR1 is SGHKS, CDR2 YYEKEE, per germline (reference sequence). The CDR3 runs 15 residues. The DNA for the CDR3 is TGTGCCAGCAGCTTGGAGCCCGGAAGGGGTGAAAAACTGTTTTTT. Translation gives CASSLEPGRGEKLFF.

The rearrangement links TRBV2 to TRBJ2-1; 9 nucleotides line up with TRBD1. This CDR3 contains 15 residues. Germline CDR1 reads SNHLY; CDR2 reads FYNNEI. V lost 4 bases to trimming and J lost 6 bases; unmatched junction nucleotides: 7. CDR3 DNA sequence: TGTGCCAGCAGTGTAGGACAGGGGTGGGGCAATGAGCAGTTCTTC. Encoded protein: CASSVGQGWGNEQFF.